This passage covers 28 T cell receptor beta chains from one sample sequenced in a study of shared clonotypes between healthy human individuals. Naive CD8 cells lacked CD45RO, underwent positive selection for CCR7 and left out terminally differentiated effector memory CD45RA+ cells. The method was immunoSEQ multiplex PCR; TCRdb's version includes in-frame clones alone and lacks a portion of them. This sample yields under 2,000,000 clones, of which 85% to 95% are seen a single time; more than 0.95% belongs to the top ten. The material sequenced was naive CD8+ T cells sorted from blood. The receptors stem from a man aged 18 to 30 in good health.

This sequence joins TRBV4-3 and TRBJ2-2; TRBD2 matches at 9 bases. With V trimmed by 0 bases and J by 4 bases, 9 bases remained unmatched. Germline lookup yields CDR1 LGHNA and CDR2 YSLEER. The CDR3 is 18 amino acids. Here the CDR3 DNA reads TGCGCCAGCAGCCAAGATTCCAAGGGACTAGCCAGCACCGGGGAGCTGTTTTTT. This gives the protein CASSQDSKGLASTGELFF.

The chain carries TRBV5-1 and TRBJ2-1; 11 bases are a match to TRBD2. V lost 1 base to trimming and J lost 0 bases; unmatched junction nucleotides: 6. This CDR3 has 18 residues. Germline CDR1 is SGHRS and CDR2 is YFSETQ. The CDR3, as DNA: TGCGCCAGCAGCTTGCGGCTAGCGGGGGGTCGCTCCTACAATGAGCAGTTCTTC. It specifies CASSLRLAGGRSYNEQFF.

CDR3 DNA: TGTGCCAGCAGCTCAGGACTAGCGGGAGGGTGGGAAGATACGCAGTATTTT. It specifies CASSSGLAGGWEDTQYF. This chain links TRBV5-4 with TRBJ2-3, with 15 bases that match TRBD2. Germline values: CDR1 SGHNT, CDR2 YYREEE (reference sequence). This CDR3 region has 17 residues. V was pared by 3 bases and J by 5 bases, with 7 bases of the junction left unmatched.

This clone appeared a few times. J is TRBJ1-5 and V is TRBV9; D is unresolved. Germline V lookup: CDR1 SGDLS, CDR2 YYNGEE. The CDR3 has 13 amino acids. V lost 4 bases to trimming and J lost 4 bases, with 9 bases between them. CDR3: CASSPAGNQPQHF. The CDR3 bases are TGTGCCAGCAGCCCTGCGGGGAATCAGCCCCAGCATTTT.

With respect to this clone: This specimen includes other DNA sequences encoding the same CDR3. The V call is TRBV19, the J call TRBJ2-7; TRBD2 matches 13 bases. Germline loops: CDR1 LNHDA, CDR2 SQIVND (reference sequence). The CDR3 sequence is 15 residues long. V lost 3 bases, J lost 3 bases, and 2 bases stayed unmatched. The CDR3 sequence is CASSIGLAGDYEQYF. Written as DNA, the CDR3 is TGTGCCAGTAGTATTGGACTAGCGGGAGACTACGAGCAGTACTTC.

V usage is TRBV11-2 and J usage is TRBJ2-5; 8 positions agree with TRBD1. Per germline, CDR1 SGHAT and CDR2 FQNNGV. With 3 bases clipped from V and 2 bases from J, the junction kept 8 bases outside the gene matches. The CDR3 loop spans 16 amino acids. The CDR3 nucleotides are TGTGCCAGCAGCTTTACCGGGACAGGTTTTCAAGAGACCCAGTACTTC. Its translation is CASSFTGTGFQETQYF.

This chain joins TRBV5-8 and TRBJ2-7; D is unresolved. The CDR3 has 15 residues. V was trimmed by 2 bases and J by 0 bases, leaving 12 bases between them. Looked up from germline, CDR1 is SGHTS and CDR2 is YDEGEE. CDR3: CASSLEDVGSYEQYF. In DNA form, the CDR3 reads TGTGCCAGCAGCTTAGAAGACGTCGGCTCCTACGAGCAGTACTTC.

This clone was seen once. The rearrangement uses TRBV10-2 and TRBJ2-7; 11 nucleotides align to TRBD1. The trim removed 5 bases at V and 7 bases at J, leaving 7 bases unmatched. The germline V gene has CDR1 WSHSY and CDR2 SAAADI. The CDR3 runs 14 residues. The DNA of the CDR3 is TGCGCCAGCAGTCAAGGACAGGGGGCGAATGAGCAGTACTTC. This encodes CASSQGQGANEQYF.

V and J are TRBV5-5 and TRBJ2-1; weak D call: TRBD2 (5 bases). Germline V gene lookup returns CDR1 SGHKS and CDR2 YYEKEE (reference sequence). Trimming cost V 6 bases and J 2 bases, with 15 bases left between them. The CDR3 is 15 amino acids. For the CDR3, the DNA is TGTGCCAGCACCTGGTCTCGGGGAACCTACAATGAGCAGTTCTTC. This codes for CASTWSRGTYNEQFF.

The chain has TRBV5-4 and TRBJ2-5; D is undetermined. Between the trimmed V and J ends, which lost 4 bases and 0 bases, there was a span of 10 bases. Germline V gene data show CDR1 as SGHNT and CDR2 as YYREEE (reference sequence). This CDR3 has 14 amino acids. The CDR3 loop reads CASSHNTYQETQYF. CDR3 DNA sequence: TGTGCCAGCAGCCATAACACGTACCAAGAGACCCAGTACTTC.

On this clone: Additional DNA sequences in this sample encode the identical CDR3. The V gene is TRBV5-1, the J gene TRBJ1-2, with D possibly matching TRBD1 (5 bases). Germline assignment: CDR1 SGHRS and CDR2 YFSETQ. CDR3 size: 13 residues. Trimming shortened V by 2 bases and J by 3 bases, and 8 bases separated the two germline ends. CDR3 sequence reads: CASSFDRDYGYTF. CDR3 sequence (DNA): TGCGCCAGCAGCTTCGACAGAGACTATGGCTACACCTTC.

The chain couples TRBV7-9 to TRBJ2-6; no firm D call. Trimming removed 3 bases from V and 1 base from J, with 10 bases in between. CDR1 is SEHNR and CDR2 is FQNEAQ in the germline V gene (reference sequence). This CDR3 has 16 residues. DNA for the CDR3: TGTGCCAGCAGCTTCTCTCCCGATTCTGGGGCCAACGTCCTGACTTTC. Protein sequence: CASSFSPDSGANVLTF.

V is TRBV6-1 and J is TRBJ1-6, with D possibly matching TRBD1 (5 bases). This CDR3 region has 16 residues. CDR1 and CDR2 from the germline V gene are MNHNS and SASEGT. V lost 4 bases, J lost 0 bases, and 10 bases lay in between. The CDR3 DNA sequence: TGTGCCAGCAGTGGCGGGGGAAGCTCCTATAATTCACCCCTCCACTTT. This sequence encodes CASSGGGSSYNSPLHF.

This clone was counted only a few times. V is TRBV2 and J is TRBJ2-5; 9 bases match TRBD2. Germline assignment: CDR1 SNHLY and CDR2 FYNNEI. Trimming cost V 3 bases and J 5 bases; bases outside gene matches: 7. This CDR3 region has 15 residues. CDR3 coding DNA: TGTGCCAGCAGTGATCCCGGGACTAGCAGGGAGACCCAGTACTTC. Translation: CASSDPGTSRETQYF.

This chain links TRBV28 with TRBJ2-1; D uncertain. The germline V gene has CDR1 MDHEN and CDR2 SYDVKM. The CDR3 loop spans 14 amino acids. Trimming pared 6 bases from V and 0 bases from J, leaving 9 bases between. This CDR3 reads CASSGRPSYNEQFF. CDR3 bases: TGTGCCAGCAGCGGCAGACCCTCCTACAATGAGCAGTTCTTC. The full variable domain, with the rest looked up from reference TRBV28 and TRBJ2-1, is DVKVTQSSRYLVKRTGEKVFLECVQDMDHENMFWYRQDPGLGLRLIYFSYDVKMKEKGDIPEGYSVSREKKERFSLILESASTNQTSMYLCASSGRPSYNEQFFGPGTRLTVL.

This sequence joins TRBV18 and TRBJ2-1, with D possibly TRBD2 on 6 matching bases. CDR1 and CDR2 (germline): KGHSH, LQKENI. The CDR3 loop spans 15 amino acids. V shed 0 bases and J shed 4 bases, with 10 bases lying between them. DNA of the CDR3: TGTGCCAGCTCACCACCCTTAGCGGATTACAATGAGCAGTTCTTC. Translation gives CASSPPLADYNEQFF. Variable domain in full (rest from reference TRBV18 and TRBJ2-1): NAGVMQNPRHLVRRRGQEARLRCSPMKGHSHVYWYRQLPEEGLKFMVYLQKENIIDESGMPKERFSAEFPKEGPSILRIQQVVRGDSAAYFCASSPPLADYNEQFFGPGTRLTVL.

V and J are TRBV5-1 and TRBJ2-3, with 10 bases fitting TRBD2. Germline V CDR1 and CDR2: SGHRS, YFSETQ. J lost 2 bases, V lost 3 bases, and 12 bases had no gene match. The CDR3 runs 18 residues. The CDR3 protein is CASSSLAGGLKNTDTQYF. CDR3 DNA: TGCGCCAGCAGCTCCTTAGCGGGGGGCCTGAAAAACACAGATACGCAGTATTTT.

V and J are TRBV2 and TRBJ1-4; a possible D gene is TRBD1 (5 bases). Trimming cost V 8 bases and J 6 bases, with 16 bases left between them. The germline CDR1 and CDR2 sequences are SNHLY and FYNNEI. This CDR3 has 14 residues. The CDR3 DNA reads TGTGCCAGCGGGGACCAGACACATCATGAAAAACTGTTTTTT. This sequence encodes CASGDQTHHEKLFF.

CDR3 nucleotide sequence: TGTGCCAGCAGTGACTCGAAAGAAGCGGGAGGGCCCTACAATGAGCAGTTCTTC. Its protein product is CASSDSKEAGGPYNEQFF. This chain uses TRBV6-4 with TRBJ2-1; TRBD2 matches at 10 bases. This CDR3 has 18 amino acids. Germline V lookup: CDR1 MRHNA, CDR2 SNTAGT. Losses at the gene ends were 0 bases for V and 2 bases for J; bases not matched to a gene: 7.

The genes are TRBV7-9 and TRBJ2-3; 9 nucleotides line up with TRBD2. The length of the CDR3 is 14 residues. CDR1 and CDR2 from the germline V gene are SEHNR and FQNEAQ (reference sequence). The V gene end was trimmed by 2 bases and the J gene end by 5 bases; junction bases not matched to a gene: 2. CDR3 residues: CASSLLAGRDTQYF. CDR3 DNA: TGTGCCAGCAGCTTACTAGCGGGAAGAGATACGCAGTATTTT.

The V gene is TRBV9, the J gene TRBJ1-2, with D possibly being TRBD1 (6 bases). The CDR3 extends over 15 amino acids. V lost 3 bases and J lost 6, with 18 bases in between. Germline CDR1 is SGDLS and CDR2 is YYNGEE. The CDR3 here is CASSGASDRSHGYTF. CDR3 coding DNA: TGTGCCAGCAGCGGAGCCTCAGACAGGTCACATGGCTACACCTTC.

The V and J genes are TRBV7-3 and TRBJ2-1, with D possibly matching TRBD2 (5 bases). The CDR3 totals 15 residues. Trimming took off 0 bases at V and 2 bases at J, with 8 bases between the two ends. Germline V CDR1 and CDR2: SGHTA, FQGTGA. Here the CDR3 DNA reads TGTGCCAGCAGCTTAACTAGCGTCCCCTACAATGAGCAGTTCTTC. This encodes CASSLTSVPYNEQFF.

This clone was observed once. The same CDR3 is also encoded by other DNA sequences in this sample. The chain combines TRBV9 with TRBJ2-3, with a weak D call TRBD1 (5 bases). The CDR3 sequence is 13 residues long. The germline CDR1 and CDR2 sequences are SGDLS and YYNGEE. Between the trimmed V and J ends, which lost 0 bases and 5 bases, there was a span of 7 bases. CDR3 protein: CASSVEGLDTQYF. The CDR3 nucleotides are TGTGCCAGCAGCGTAGAGGGGCTAGATACGCAGTATTTT.

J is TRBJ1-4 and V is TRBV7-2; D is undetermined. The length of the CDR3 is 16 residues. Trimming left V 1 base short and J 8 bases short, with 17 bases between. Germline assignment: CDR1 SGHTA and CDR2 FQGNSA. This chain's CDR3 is CASSLVVGAEEEKLFF. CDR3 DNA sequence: TGTGCCAGCAGCTTAGTGGTGGGCGCCGAGGAAGAAAAACTGTTTTTT.

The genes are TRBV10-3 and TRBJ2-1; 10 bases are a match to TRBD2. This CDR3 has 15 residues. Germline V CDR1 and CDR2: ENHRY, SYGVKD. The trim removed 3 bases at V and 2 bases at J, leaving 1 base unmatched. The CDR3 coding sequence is TGTGCCATCAGTGATGGGACTAGCGCCTACAATGAGCAGTTCTTC. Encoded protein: CAISDGTSAYNEQFF.

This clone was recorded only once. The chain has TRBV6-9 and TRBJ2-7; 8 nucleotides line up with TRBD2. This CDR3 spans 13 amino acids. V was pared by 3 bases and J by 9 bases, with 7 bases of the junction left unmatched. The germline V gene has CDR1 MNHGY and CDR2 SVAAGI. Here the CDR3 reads CASSYSSGGGQYF. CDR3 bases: TGTGCCAGCAGTTACTCGAGCGGGGGAGGGCAGTACTTC.

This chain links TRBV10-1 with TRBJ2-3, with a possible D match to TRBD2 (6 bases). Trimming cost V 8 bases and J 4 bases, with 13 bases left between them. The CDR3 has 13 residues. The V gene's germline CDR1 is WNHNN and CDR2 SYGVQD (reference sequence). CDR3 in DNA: TGCGCCAGCTCGCGGGAAGGTTCAGATACGCAGTATTTT. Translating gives CASSREGSDTQYF.

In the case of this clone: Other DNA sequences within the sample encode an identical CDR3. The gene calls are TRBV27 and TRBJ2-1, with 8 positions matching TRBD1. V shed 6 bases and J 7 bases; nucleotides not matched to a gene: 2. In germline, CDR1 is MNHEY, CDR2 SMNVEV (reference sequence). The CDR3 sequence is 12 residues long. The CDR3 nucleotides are TGTGCCAGCAGCCGGACAGGGAATGAGCAGTTCTTC. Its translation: CASSRTGNEQFF.